A selection of T cell receptor beta chains follows, all from one sample in a study of blood T cell repertoires in COVID-19. TCRdb keeps only in-frame clones here, not all; method: immunoSEQ multiplex PCR. The table includes around 70,000 clones, 88% detected once. Sample: peripheral blood. These receptors all come from a human donor in a cohort sampled during active COVID-19. Both conserved end residues are part of each CDR3. The D gene is left open where the match is weak. For some rows the clone size is stated as once, few or many, or as a class when expanded; others skip it.

v_gene,abundance,j_gene,d_gene,CDR3aa,CDR3nt
TRBV4-2,NA,TRBJ2-2,NA,CASSQDATDTGELFF,TGTGCCAGCAGCCAAGATGCCACAGACACCGGGGAGCTGTTTTTT
TRBV6-5,NA,TRBJ2-3,TRBD1,CASTPTGGGTDTQYF,TGTGCCAGCACCCCGACAGGGGGCGGGACAGATACGCAGTATTTT
TRBV11-2,NA,TRBJ2-7,TRBD2,CASSLELAGSNEQYF,TGTGCCAGCAGCTTAGAACTAGCGGGGAGCAACGAGCAGTACTTC
TRBV5-1,NA,TRBJ1-4,NA,CASSPTGLDEKLFF,TGCGCCAGCAGCCCCACAGGGCTTGATGAAAAACTGTTTTTT
TRBV11-3,NA,TRBJ2-1,TRBD2,CASSPTSGVDEQFF,TGTGCCAGCAGCCCAACTAGCGGGGTCGATGAGCAGTTCTTC
TRBV11-3,NA,TRBJ2-7,TRBD1,CASSRQGRYEQYF,TGTGCCAGCAGCCGACAGGGAAGGTACGAGCAGTACTTC
TRBV30,NA,TRBJ1-4,NA,CAWSASLNEKLFF,TGTGCCTGGAGTGCCAGTCTGAATGAAAAACTGTTTTTT
TRBV18,NA,TRBJ2-2,TRBD2,CASSSGRLANFRGELFF,TGTGCCAGCTCATCAGGAAGACTAGCGAACTTTAGGGGGGAGCTGTTTTTT
TRBV19,NA,TRBJ2-5,NA,CASSPRGSETQYF,TGTGCCAGTAGTCCCCGGGGGTCAGAGACCCAGTACTTC
TRBV7-9,NA,TRBJ2-1,TRBD2,CASSLVAGGNNEQFF,TGTGCCAGCAGCTTAGTAGCGGGGGGTAACAATGAGCAGTTCTTC
TRBV19,NA,TRBJ1-1,TRBD1,CASSIAPGQGPLF,TGTGCCAGTAGTATAGCCCCGGGACAGGGGCCGCTTTTT
TRBV2,NA,TRBJ2-1,TRBD2,CASYNPRLAGSEQFF,TGTGCCAGCTATAACCCCCGACTAGCGGGAAGCGAGCAGTTCTTC
TRBV6-1,once,TRBJ1-5,NA,CASSESSGFAGREQPQHF,TGTGCCAGCAGTGAATCGAGCGGGTTTGCAGGGAGGGAACAGCCCCAGCATTTT
TRBV7-9,NA,TRBJ1-2,NA,CASSPGGENYGYTF,TGTGCCAGCAGCCCGGGGGGGGAAAACTATGGCTACACCTTC
TRBV5-5,NA,TRBJ2-5,TRBD2,CASSRTSGYQETQYF,TGTGCCAGCAGCCGGACTAGCGGGTACCAAGAGACCCAGTACTTC
TRBV19,NA,TRBJ1-6,TRBD1,CASTPTGGYNSPLHF,TGTGCCAGTACCCCGACAGGGGGCTATAATTCACCCCTCCACTTT
TRBV7-2,NA,TRBJ2-2,NA,CASSSDRRTTGELFF,TGTGCCAGCAGCTCGGACAGAAGAACCACCGGGGAGCTGTTTTTT
TRBV3-1/TRBV3-2,NA,TRBJ2-7,NA,CASSQRMNYEQYF,TGTGCCAGCAGCCAGAGGATGAACTACGAGCAGTACTTC
TRBV28,NA,TRBJ2-2,NA,CASSGARAGELFF,TGTGCCAGCAGCGGTGCACGGGCCGGGGAGCTGTTTTTT
TRBV18,NA,TRBJ1-1,TRBD1,CASSRGQGKTNTEAFF,TGTGCCAGCTCACGAGGACAGGGGAAGACGAACACTGAAGCTTTCTTT
TRBV7-2,once,TRBJ2-3,TRBD2,CASSPGKRESYF,TGTGCCAGCAGCCCCGGCAAGCGGGAGTCATATTTT
TRBV6-2/TRBV6-3,NA,TRBJ2-5,TRBD2,CASSRSGRDEETQYF,TGTGCCAGCAGTCGTAGCGGGAGGGATGAAGAGACCCAGTACTTC
TRBV13,NA,TRBJ2-1,TRBD1,CASSPDRGPTYNEQFF,TGTGCCAGCAGCCCGGACAGGGGGCCTACCTACAATGAGCAGTTCTTC
TRBV6-2/TRBV6-3,NA,TRBJ2-7,NA,CASSPDFTYEQYF,TGTGCCAGCAGTCCAGATTTTACCTACGAGCAGTACTTC
TRBV6-5,NA,TRBJ2-7,TRBD1,CASSTTGLMSYEQYF,TGTGCCAGCAGTACGACAGGGTTGATGTCCTACGAGCAGTACTTC
TRBV27,NA,TRBJ1-6,NA,CASSPTANSPLHF,TGTGCCAGCAGCCCGACAGCCAATTCACCCCTCCACTTT
TRBV5-1,few,TRBJ2-2,TRBD2,CASSSGLAGASTGELFF,TGCGCCAGCAGCTCCGGACTAGCGGGAGCCTCCACCGGGGAGCTGTTTTTT
TRBV4-1,NA,TRBJ1-3,NA,CASSQLQGSGNTIYF,TGCGCCAGCAGCCAACTACAGGGCTCTGGAAACACCATATATTTT
TRBV11-2,NA,TRBJ2-7,NA,CASNSPGGELIHEQYF,TGTGCCAGCAACTCCCCCGGCGGTGAATTAATCCACGAGCAGTACTTC
TRBV19,NA,TRBJ2-1,TRBD1,CASSVGSGGSLEQFF,TGTGCCAGTAGTGTTGGGTCAGGGGGCTCCTTGGAGCAGTTCTTC
TRBV19,NA,TRBJ1-6,NA,CASRFSSSYNSPLHF,TGTGCCAGTCGGTTTTCGAGCTCCTATAATTCACCCCTCCACTTT
TRBV23-1,NA,TRBJ1-1,NA,CASTLKSGTSRNTEAFF,TGCGCCAGCACCCTTAAATCCGGGACATCAAGGAACACTGAAGCTTTCTTT
TRBV5-5,NA,TRBJ2-3,NA,CASSWGGISTDTQYF,TGTGCCAGCAGCTGGGGCGGTATTAGCACAGATACGCAGTATTTT
TRBV7-2,NA,TRBJ2-7,TRBD2,CASSLGGGYEQYF,TGTGCCAGCAGCTTAGGCGGGGGGTACGAGCAGTACTTC
TRBV5-4,NA,TRBJ1-4,NA,CASSLETGDNEKLFF,TGTGCCAGCAGCTTGGAGACGGGAGATAATGAAAAACTGTTTTTT
TRBV5-1,once,TRBJ2-5,TRBD2,CASRREGGAETQYF,TGCGCCAGCAGGCGTGAGGGAGGGGCGGAGACCCAGTACTTC
TRBV5-1,NA,TRBJ2-1,TRBD2,CASSLDVRLAGADNEQFF,TGCGCCAGCAGCTTGGACGTAAGACTAGCGGGGGCGGACAATGAGCAGTTCTTC
TRBV6-1,NA,TRBJ2-4,NA,CASSEVRTLVSQKHSF,TGTGCCAGCAGTGAAGTACGAACCCTAGTTAGCCAAAAACATTCATTC
TRBV4-2,NA,TRBJ1-4,TRBD1,CASSPPGQGNEKLFF,TGTGCCAGCAGCCCTCCGGGACAGGGCAATGAAAAACTGTTTTTT
TRBV6-4,NA,TRBJ2-2,TRBD2,CASSDSIGLAGGPGTGELFF,TGTGCCAGCAGTGACTCGATAGGGCTAGCGGGAGGGCCCGGCACCGGGGAGCTGTTTTTT
TRBV5-1,NA,TRBJ2-2,NA,CASSSTGNTGELFF,TGCGCCAGCAGCTCCACAGGCAACACCGGGGAGCTGTTTTTT
TRBV19,NA,TRBJ2-3,TRBD2,CASSINQLAGTTDTQYF,TGTGCCAGTAGTATAAATCAACTAGCGGGGACCACAGATACGCAGTATTTT
TRBV4-1,few,TRBJ1-2,NA,CASSHGSNILQGAGGYTF,TGCGCCAGCAGCCACGGATCCAACATATTACAGGGAGCCGGTGGCTACACCTTC
TRBV7-2,NA,TRBJ1-4,NA,CASSPGDEKLFF,TGTGCCAGCAGCCCAGGGGATGAAAAACTGTTTTTT